This T cell receptor (beta chain) was found in a study of cytomegalovirus exposure and HLA in healthy donors listed by TCRdb under 2017. For the study in its entirety: An earlier analysis of some 500 of the donors reported approximately 300 Gb of sequence data and 117 million unique TCR beta sequences from about 179 million T cells. An early release that covered fewer than 750 HLA-typed donors contained 300 to 350 gigabases of sequencing data and 80 million or so unique TCR sequences. The genetic ancestry cluster associated with self-reported Caucasian donors included 81% of the 350 to 500 genotyped donors. The study was designed to test whether signatures of past pathogen exposure could be identified by cataloging public T cell receptors. The T cell repertoires of roughly 660 subjects were profiled by immunosequencing and related to cytomegalovirus serostatus. In addition to the first cohort of 500 to 850 subjects, a separate validation cohort of approximately 120 different subjects was used. The study combined high-throughput TCR immunosequencing, statistical association of individual TCRs with disease status, and machine learning to predict cytomegalovirus infection status. A later analysis re-examined previously published TCR beta repertoires from 610 or so donors and added high-resolution HLA genotyping to investigate patterns of TCR occurrence. Rather than using new phenotypic data, the later analysis identified candidate immune exposures from TCR beta sequences and from how often those sequences occurred across donors. In an earlier analysis of roughly 600 of the donors, high-throughput TCR beta sequencing was used to judge whether each TCR beta V gene segment behaved as functional or pseudogenic. Donor age, sex, ethnicity and CMV serostatus were compiled together with the repertoire data. A later genetic analysis used genome-wide SNP genotypes for about three fifths of the 666 donors, treating that subset as a discovery cohort. All discovery cohort repertoires had been generated using a single sequencing platform. Class I and class II HLA loci were covered by the typing at four-digit resolution. The number of typed donors differed by locus: roughly 620-630 for A, B, C, DRB1 and DQB1; some 500 for DQA1; approximately 600 for DPA1; and about 450 for DPB1. Because of strong linkage in the cohort, roughly five DR-DQ haplotypes were treated as single units for association and clustering. On average, over 200,000 unique TCR beta nucleotide sequences were sequenced per donor among about 400 genotyped donors of the cohort, with 15% to 20% of those sequences being non-productive. Study-wide conclusions, independent of this receptor: A cluster of highly shared sequence variants was judged likely to be a technical artifact of the sequencing pipeline. The classifier was reported to diagnose cytomegalovirus status with high specificity and sensitivity in both the original and validation cohorts. A total of around 150 TCR beta chains were listed by the study as associated with cytomegalovirus. In an earlier analysis of approximately 590 of the donors, most TCR beta V segments were observed in productive rearrangements about 87% or about 30% of the time, broadly matching IMGT annotations. Strong co-occurrence of HLA alleles, especially DR and DQ, made assigning TCR associations to individual alleles difficult. A later analysis reported that several top co-occurrence clusters appeared linked to parvovirus B19, influenza, CMV and Epstein-Barr virus. The cohort was sequenced for TCR beta chains only, and without alpha or paired-chain data the features that could be detected were limited. In a later analysis, 16,951 TCR beta sequences were associated with specific HLA alleles at a false discovery rate of 0.05. The earlier analysis of a few hundred of the donors excluded some 16 rarely observed V segments, including chromosome 9 orphons, because counts were too low. V-gene and J-gene trimming of TCR beta chains was associated with a missense DCLRE1C variant in a later genetic analysis, and the association was replicated in an independent cohort. According to a later analysis, most CMV-associated TCR beta chains appeared to be HLA-restricted, and the HLA associations seemed to be driven largely by CMV exposure. According to a later analysis, TCR association rates differed among HLA loci, with DRB1 alleles showing the most associated TCRs and HLA-C alleles showing the fewest. HLA typing was unavailable for some donors at each locus, so association tests used only the typed subset. The only immune exposure information available for the cohort was CMV serostatus. Linkage disequilibrium might explain the correlated functional status among segregating V segments, but an unknown experimental factor could not be excluded. In a later analysis, HLA-associated TCR beta chains showed more clonal expansion and lower generation probabilities than non-associated chains that were equally common. Across donors, most TCR sequences were observed very rarely, whereas some public TCRs were present in many individuals. A further reported finding was that TCR beta sequences accurately predicted the HLA-A and HLA-B alleles for most subjects in the first cohort. A few of the identified cytomegalovirus-associated TCR beta chains were confirmed in vitro to be specific for cytomegalovirus antigens. A later genetic analysis reported fewer N-insertions in productive TCRs among donors in an Asian-associated ancestry cluster than the approximately 700-donor mean. The authors suggested that the approach could potentially be generalized to other disease states and immunological phenotypes. Sequencing depth was assumed to be roughly uniform across donors in the presence/absence analyses, though that assumption may not hold. Some IMGT-functional V segments, including TRBV6-2 and TRBV6-3, could not be told apart with the 87-base-pair reads, so those segments were excluded.

The library was prepared using the immunoSEQ multiplex PCR assay. A mixture of 60 forward primers for TCR Vbeta segments and 13 reverse primers for TCR Jbeta segments was used in the multiplex PCR. The CDR3 region of rearranged TCR beta genes was amplified from genomic DNA with a multiplex PCR assay. The amplified TCR beta libraries were sequenced on the Illumina HiSeq System as 87-base-pair reads. The published analysis was carried out like this. A later analysis tallied 80 million to 95 million unique TCR beta chains across the 666 repertoires, and approximately 9.9 million of those chains were shared by two or more donors. Raw reads were error-corrected and collapsed into unique sequences with a nearest-neighbor algorithm that merged closely related sequences to remove PCR and sequencing errors. To assign V, D and J gene segments, CDR3 sequences were aligned to IMGT reference sequences. Each retained sequence needed at least a six-nucleotide match to both a V gene segment and a J gene segment. Rearrangements were called productive when the CDR3 lacked stop codons and stayed in frame with V and J; all others were non-productive. Following IMGT convention, CDR3 was defined as the stretch from the second conserved V-encoded cysteine to the conserved J-encoded phenylalanine. The earlier analysis of 450 to 750 of the donors excluded any sequence lacking an unambiguous match to a single V gene segment. An earlier analysis of approximately 590 of the donors called V segments functional above 56.7% productive rearrangements and segregating when the between-donor standard deviation exceeded 5%. To diagnose cytomegalovirus status from the catalog of TCR beta chain sequences, a statistical classification framework was built. V and J gene assignment, in a later analysis, came from comparing TCR nucleotide sequences with IMGT/GENE-DB human TR gene sequences. The TCRdist pipeline was used in a later analysis to assign CDR3 sequences and most-parsimonious VDJ recombination scenarios. In a later analysis, each TCR beta chain was defined by its CDR3 amino acid sequence together with its V-gene family, and reads without a unique V-gene family were excluded. A later analysis removed several hundred highly shared, low-generation-probability nucleotide sequences to deal with suspected cross-contamination and a sequencing artifact. In a later analysis, a clonal expansion index was calculated for each public chain from normalized within-repertoire ranks of inferred template counts. A later analysis computed generation probabilities with a VDJ recombination model fitted to out-of-frame rearrangements, and checked the results against IGoR. In a later analysis, TCR-TCR, TCR-HLA and TCR-CMV co-occurrence was scored with hypergeometric tests, and a repertoire-size bias correction was applied to TCR pairs. In a later analysis, false discovery rates were estimated by permuting HLA or CMV assignments 20 times. A later analysis grouped co-occurring TCRs with DBSCAN, adding TCRdist sequence similarity when clustering within HLA-allele-positive subsets. Repertoires with fewer than 30,000 or more than 120,000 public chains, plus five repertoires with anomalous nucleotide sharing, were excluded from co-occurrence clustering. In its TCRdb copy, this immuneACCESS table keeps in-frame sequences only and misses some clones. Where compared with another copy, unresolved V genes explain less than half of these, and the others have no known cause. D and trimming were read from the DNA, whereas the V and J calls and clone size are those reported in that table. The sample yields 150,000 to 200,000 clones; 60% to 80% were counted once. The ten largest clones add up to approximately 0.89% of the sample.

The CDR3 contains 14 residues, cysteine and phenylalanine counted. Just the 42-base CDR3 DNA is kept, in frame starting at base 1. Per the germline V gene, SGDLS is the CDR1 and YYNGEE is the CDR2. Trimming accounts for 3 bases at V and 8 bases at J, while the number of junction bases matched to no gene is 10. The cohort consisted of some 670 healthy bone marrow donors. At the time of sampling, every cohort member was nominally healthy, though immune exposures that went unrecorded were likely present. The donor was CMV seropositive and belonged to the group of about 290 seropositive cohort members. Each donor provided a peripheral blood sample, and peripheral blood mononuclear cells were used for TCR beta sequencing. The Qiagen DNeasy Blood Extraction Kit was used to extract genomic DNA from the blood cell samples. With regard to this clone: Its antigen is still unknown. No much larger clone exists at a distance of one base, and base qualities are not known.

The receptor was isolated from a woman aged 45-60 years in good health and CMV-seropositive. Specimen: PBMCs. This chain joins TRBV9 to TRBJ1-2, and 7 junctional nucleotides match TRBD1. The CDR3 corresponds to CASSEIRDSRGYTF. DNA sequence: TGTGCCAGCAGCGAAATCCGGGACAGCCGCGGCTACACCTTC.